The 18 T cell receptor beta chains presented below share a single source sample, sequenced in a study of T cells in Graves' hyperthyroidism and ophthalmopathy. It was RNA transcripts that yielded the amplified TCR beta CDR3 regions. A set of HTBI primers served as the primers for a first-round RT-PCR of the TCR CDR3. MiXCR, applied by TCRdb to the multiplex PCR reads, yields one record per CDR3 protein. Among about 180,000 distinct CDR3 sequences, approximately 17% were seen once, and the ten largest hold roughly 30%. Material for sequencing was blood. The receptor set was obtained from a woman between 45 and 60 years old with Graves' hyperthyroidism.

This clonotype was found a few times. This chain joins TRBV14 and TRBJ2-3; D call uncertain. The CDR3 has 15 residues. V was shortened by 3 bases and J by 0 bases, with 10 bases between the two germline ends. The germline V gene has CDR1 SGHDN and CDR2 FVKESK. The CDR3 protein is CASSHRHTSTDTQYF. The CDR3 DNA reads as TGTGCCAGCAGCCACCGACACACTAGCACAGATACGCAGTATTTT.

This chain uses TRBV11-2 with TRBJ2-1; TRBD2 matches at 10 bases. The CDR3 extends over 14 amino acids. V dropped 5 bases and J dropped 7; count of bases not matched to a gene: 5. From germline, CDR1 is SGHAT and CDR2 FQNNGV. The CDR3 spells CASSLGLARNEQFF. DNA of the CDR3: TGTGCCAGCAGCCTGGGACTAGCGCGAAATGAGCAGTTCTTC.

The chain uses TRBV12-3 or TRBV12-4 and TRBJ2-7, with 8 bases fitting TRBD1. CDR3 length: 13 amino acids. V lost 6 bases, J lost 6 bases, and 7 bases stayed unmatched. The DNA of the CDR3 is TGTGCCAGCAGCCAGGGACAGGCGGCCGAGCAGTACTTC. Protein product: CASSQGQAAEQYF.

This clonotype was counted at least ten times. The chain joins TRBV20-1 to TRBJ1-1; D remains unclear. Per germline, CDR1 DFQATT and CDR2 SNEGSKA (reference sequence). The CDR3 loop spans 12 amino acids. Trimming stripped 3 bases from V and 3 bases from J, with 8 bases between. CDR3 nucleotides: TGCAGTGCTAGCATCTTGTACACTGAAGCTTTCTTT. Translation: CSASILYTEAFF.

This clonotype was observed at least ten times. The rearrangement links TRBV6-2 or TRBV6-3 to TRBJ2-1; 12 bases line up with TRBD2. This CDR3 has 16 amino acids. The germline CDR1 and CDR2 sequences are MNHEY and SVGEGT. V shed 2 bases and J 5 bases; nucleotides not matched to a gene: 4. The CDR3 here is CASSYIGLAGNNEQFF. The CDR3 region has the DNA TGTGCCAGCAGTTACATCGGACTAGCGGGGAACAATGAGCAGTTCTTC.

This clonotype was seen many times. The chain employs TRBV11-2 and TRBJ2-1; TRBD2 is a possible D gene (5 bases). There are 12 residues in the CDR3. Germline V gene lookup returns CDR1 SGHAT and CDR2 FQNNGV. V lost 0 bases and J lost 9, with 6 bases in between. The chain's CDR3 is CASSLDRGEQFF. DNA of the CDR3: TGTGCCAGCAGCTTAGATCGGGGTGAGCAGTTCTTC.

This CDR3 reads CASSSLQGRLGNQPQHF. The CDR3 bases are TGTGCCAGCAGTTCACTACAGGGTAGACTTGGCAATCAGCCCCAGCATTTT. The chain uses TRBV27 and TRBJ1-5, with a possible D match to TRBD1 (6 bases). CDR1 is MNHEY and CDR2 is SMNVEV in the germline V gene (reference sequence). Deletions cut 4 bases from V and 2 bases from J, with 18 bases between. The CDR3 length is 17 residues.

The table lists this clonotype with many counts. This rearrangement joins TRBV29-1 to TRBJ2-7, with TRBD1 identical over 8 bases. The CDR3 length is 13 residues. Germline V gene data show CDR1 as SQVTM and CDR2 as ANQGSEA. Trimming at V came to 7 bases and at J to 0 bases, leaving 5 bases not matched to a gene. The DNA for the CDR3 is TGCAGCGCTAGGACAGGGAACTCCTACGAGCAGTACTTC. As protein: CSARTGNSYEQYF.

This clonotype was recorded many times. This chain uses TRBV7-2 with TRBJ2-7, with 7 positions matching TRBD1. The CDR3 is 13 residues long. CDR1 SGHTA and CDR2 FQGNSA come from the germline V gene. The J segment lost 6 bases and the V segment lost 3 bases, leaving 5 bases of the junction unmatched. CDR3 sequence reads: CASSLDRMGEQYF. The DNA of the CDR3 is TGTGCCAGCAGCTTGGACAGGATGGGCGAGCAGTACTTC. Using reference TRBV7-2 and TRBJ2-7 for the parts outside the CDR3, the full variable domain is GAGVSQSPSNKVTEKGKDVELRCDPISGHTALYWYRQSLGQGLEFLIYFQGNSAPDKSGLPSDRFSAERTGGSVSTLTIQRTQQEDSAVYLCASSLDRMGEQYFGPGTRLTVT.

The V and J genes are TRBV19 and TRBJ2-6; D tentatively reads TRBD1 or TRBD2 (5 bases each). Trimming pared 1 base from V and 0 bases from J, leaving 13 bases between. CDR1 and CDR2 (germline): LNHDA, SQIVND (reference sequence). The CDR3 has 18 residues. CDR3 sequence (DNA): TGTGCCAGTAGTATAGCTCTCGGGGACCGCTCTGGGGCCAACGTCCTGACTTTC. Translated, it gives CASSIALGDRSGANVLTF.

This sequence joins TRBV5-1 and TRBJ2-2, with D unresolved. Per the germline V gene, CDR1 is SGHRS and CDR2 is YFSETQ. The CDR3 is 12 residues long. V was shortened by 6 bases and J by 0 bases, with 3 bases between the two germline ends. The CDR3 region is CASTTNTGELFF. CDR3 bases: TGCGCCAGCACCACGAACACCGGGGAGCTGTTTTTT.

This rearrangement joins TRBV4-3 to TRBJ2-3; D gene ambiguous. V gave up 0 bases and J gave up 5 bases, with 9 bases separating them. This CDR3 region has 14 residues. Germline CDR1 and CDR2: LGHNA and YSLEER. This chain's CDR3 is CASSQDQNLDTQYF. As DNA, the CDR3 is TGCGCCAGCAGCCAAGACCAAAACCTAGATACGCAGTATTTT.

The chain uses TRBV5-1 and TRBJ2-5, with a weak D call TRBD1 (5 bases). Between the trimmed V and J ends, which lost 6 bases and 3 bases, there was a span of 6 bases. This CDR3 comprises 11 residues. CDR1 SGHRS and CDR2 YFSETQ come from the germline V gene. The CDR3 region is CASIGEETQYF. Written as DNA, the CDR3 is TGCGCCAGCATAGGGGAAGAGACCCAGTACTTC.

A few counts support this clonotype. The chain's CDR3 is CASSQPGRGNTIYF. CDR3 nucleotides: TGCGCCAGCAGCCAACCAGGGAGAGGAAACACCATATATTTT. V and J are TRBV4-1 and TRBJ1-3; weak D call: TRBD1 (5 bases). The CDR3 covers 14 residues. V was pared by 2 bases and J by 4 bases, with 9 bases between. In germline, CDR1 is MGHRA, CDR2 YSYEKL.

At least ten counts were recorded for this clonotype. The chain has TRBV27 and TRBJ1-2; a possible D gene is TRBD1 (5 bases). Germline CDR1 is MNHEY and CDR2 is SMNVEV (reference sequence). The V end was cut by 6 bases, the J end by 5 bases, with 16 bases between. CDR3 length: 14 residues. The CDR3 DNA reads as TGTGCCAGCAGCCTTAACGGACAATCGTATGGCTACACCTTC. Protein: CASSLNGQSYGYTF.

Regarding this clonotype: This may be a read error: a much more frequent sequence differs by one nucleotide. CDR3 coding DNA: TGTGCCAGCAGTTATCGGATAAACACCGGGGAGCTGTTTTTT. Amino acid sequence: CASSYRINTGELFF. This chain uses TRBV28 with TRBJ2-2; D remains ambiguous. The V end was cut by 4 bases, the J end by 2 bases, with 8 bases between. CDR1 and CDR2 from the germline V gene are MDHEN and SYDVKM. The CDR3 covers 14 residues.

The chain joins TRBV20-1 to TRBJ2-7; TRBD1 matches at 12 bases. Trimming removed 5 bases from V and 0 bases from J; junction bases left unmatched: 11. This CDR3 contains 17 residues. CDR1 is DFQATT, CDR2 SNEGSKA, per germline (reference sequence). The chain's CDR3 is CSAAGTGGFHGSYEQYF. The CDR3, as DNA: TGCAGTGCTGCCGGGACAGGGGGCTTTCATGGCTCCTACGAGCAGTACTTC.

There are a few counts of this clonotype. This chain connects TRBV4-1 to TRBJ1-5; 7 bases map to TRBD1. CDR3 length: 16 residues. After removal of 0 bases from V and 2 bases from J, the junction contained 4 bases not matched to a gene. The germline CDR1 and CDR2 sequences are MGHRA and YSYEKL. CDR3 sequence: CASSQEVGGGNQPQHF. CDR3 bases: TGCGCCAGCAGCCAAGAGGTAGGGGGCGGCAATCAGCCCCAGCATTTT.